Listed here are 26 T cell receptor beta chains from one sample, sequenced in a study of T cells in Graves' hyperthyroidism and ophthalmopathy. What was amplified from RNA transcripts were TCR beta CDR3 regions. In the first-round RT-PCR of the TCR CDR3, the HTBI primer set was used. TCRdb re-derived calls from the multiplex PCR reads in MiXCR, one entry per CDR3 protein. The sample includes about 95,000 distinct CDR3 sequences, around 42% seen only once; the top ten take more than 8.5%. Material for sequencing was peripheral blood or thyroid tissue (not recorded which). The source of these receptors is a woman younger than 45 with Graves' hyperthyroidism.

This chain joins TRBV20-1 and TRBJ2-5, with D hard to call. Between the trimmed V and J ends, which lost 4 bases and 7 bases, there was a span of 10 bases. CDR1 and CDR2 (germline): DFQATT, SNEGSKA (reference sequence). CDR3 length equals 11 residues. This CDR3 reads CSAIWPGTQYF. Here the CDR3 DNA reads TGCAGTGCTATCTGGCCTGGGACCCAGTACTTC.

The rearrangement links TRBV7-2 to TRBJ1-5; TRBD1 aligns across 9 bases. The CDR3 is made up of 15 amino acids. Germline CDR1 reads SGHTA; CDR2 reads FQGNSA. V lost 4 bases, J lost 4 bases, and 5 bases stayed unmatched. Written as DNA, the CDR3 is TGTGCCAGCAGCTCCGGGACAGGGCCTAATCAGCCCCAGCATTTT. It specifies CASSSGTGPNQPQHF.

The sample holds many counts of this clonotype. The chain carries TRBV5-1 and TRBJ2-3, with TRBD2 matching 8 bases. The CDR3 is made up of 15 amino acids. CDR1 is SGHRS, CDR2 YFSETQ, per germline. The junction had 2 bases not matched to a gene; V was cut back by 2 bases and J by 0 bases. CDR3 bases: TGCGCCAGCAGCTTACTAGCGGCTAGCACAGATACGCAGTATTTT. It encodes CASSLLAASTDTQYF. The full variable domain, in which reference TRBV5-1 and TRBJ2-3 provide the parts outside the CDR3, is KAGVTQTPRYLIKTRGQQVTLSCSPISGHRSVSWYQQTPGQGLQFLFEYFSETQRNKGNFPGRFSGRQFSNSRSEMNVSTLELGDSALYLCASSLLAASTDTQYFGPGTRLTVL.

This clonotype was recorded many times. The genes are TRBV7-3 and TRBJ1-1; 9 bases are shared with TRBD1. CDR1 is SGHTA and CDR2 is FQGTGA in the germline V gene. The CDR3 runs to 14 residues. Trimming took 6 bases from V and 1 from J; bases not matched to a gene: 3. CDR3 in amino acids: CASRAGQGNTEAFF. The CDR3 bases are TGTGCCAGCAGAGCGGGACAGGGGAACACTGAAGCTTTCTTT. The full variable domain, in which reference TRBV7-3 and TRBJ1-1 provide the parts outside the CDR3, is GAGVSQTPSNKVTEKGKYVELRCDPISGHTALYWYRQSLGQGPEFLIYFQGTGAADDSGLPNDRFFAVRPEGSVSTLKIQRTERGDSAVYLCASRAGQGNTEAFFGQGTRLTVV.

There are many counts of this clonotype. The chain carries TRBV28 and TRBJ1-1, with no clear D. CDR1 is MDHEN and CDR2 is SYDVKM in the germline V gene. The CDR3 is made up of 14 amino acids. V lost 5 bases and J lost 0, with 10 bases in between. DNA of the CDR3: TGTGCCAGCAGTCCGTATTCGGTGAACACTGAAGCTTTCTTT. Translation: CASSPYSVNTEAFF.

This clonotype was found many times. The rearrangement uses TRBV4-1 and TRBJ2-7; D is perhaps TRBD1 (6 bases). With 1 base removed from V and 2 bases from J, the gap between germline ends came to 12 bases. The length of the CDR3 is 15 residues. Germline V gene sequence: CDR1 MGHRA, CDR2 YSYEKL. CDR3 protein: CASSQVYAGAYEQYF. The CDR3, as DNA: TGCGCCAGCAGCCAAGTATATGCAGGGGCCTACGAGCAGTACTTC.

The table lists this clonotype with a few counts. Being one base from a much bigger clone, this may be a read error. Because the CDR3 is missing its conserved closing phenylalanine or tryptophan, this is likely a read error. The DNA is left out, because the CDR3 cannot be placed on it with certainty; the CDR3 is given as TCRdb lists it. The V and J genes are TRBV7-4 and TRBJ2-7; TRBD1, the D gene given by the table, was not confirmed from the DNA. The CDR3 length is 13 residues, termini included. The germline CDR1 and CDR2 sequences are SGHVT and SQSDAQ. The CDR3 spells CASSERPDRDTYL.

With regard to this clonotype: This likely comes from a read error, as the CDR3 has no conserved phenylalanine or tryptophan at its end. The V and J genes are TRBV2 and TRBJ1-1, with no clear D. The CDR3 extends over 12 amino acids. From germline, CDR1 is SNHLY and CDR2 FYNNEI. V was cut by 10 bases and J by 6 bases, with 15 bases left in between. The CDR3 is CATAIPRPEAFS. The CDR3 DNA reads TGTGCCACCGCGATCCCTCGGCCTGAAGCTTTCTCT.

The chain recombines TRBV5-6 with TRBJ2-5, with 10 bases fitting TRBD2. The CDR3 sequence is 14 residues long. Germline V lookup: CDR1 SGHDT, CDR2 YYEEEE. After removal of 4 bases from V and 4 bases from J, the junction contained 4 bases not matched to a gene. The chain's CDR3 is CASSPSGGGETQYF. DNA for the CDR3: TGTGCCAGCAGCCCAAGCGGGGGGGGAGAGACCCAGTACTTC.

Many counts were recorded for this clonotype. The chain uses TRBV6-5 and TRBJ2-5; 9 bases agree with TRBD2. CDR1 is MNHEY, CDR2 SVGAGI, per germline. The CDR3 loop spans 16 amino acids. The junction had 8 bases not matched to a gene; V was cut back by 2 bases and J by 4 bases. The chain's CDR3 is CASSYLSGSWGETQYF. The CDR3 nucleotides are TGTGCCAGCAGTTACCTTAGCGGGAGTTGGGGAGAGACCCAGTACTTC.

This rearrangement joins TRBV7-9 to TRBJ2-3, with 12 bases fitting TRBD2. CDR1 and CDR2 from the germline V gene are SEHNR and FQNEAQ (reference sequence). The CDR3 spans 16 residues. Unmatched junction bases numbered 11, after V lost 6 bases and J lost 7 bases. This CDR3 is CASSSRLAGVGNTQYF. The CDR3 DNA follows: TGTGCCAGCAGTTCCCGACTAGCGGGAGTTGGGAATACGCAGTATTTT.

This clonotype was seen ten or more times. V gene TRBV15 combines with J gene TRBJ2-7; D is perhaps TRBD1 (6 bases). V lost 9 bases and J lost 5, with 17 bases in between. Germline lookup yields CDR1 LNHNV and CDR2 YYDKDF (reference sequence). This CDR3 region has 13 residues. The CDR3 is CATQRGTEDEQYF. CDR3 in DNA: TGTGCCACGCAGAGGGGGACGGAAGACGAGCAGTACTTC.

This clonotype was observed a few times. The rearrangement joins TRBV3-1 to TRBJ1-2; TRBD1 matches 7 bases. Trimming took 2 bases from V and 7 from J; bases not matched to a gene: 4. Germline V lookup: CDR1 LGHDT, CDR2 YNNKEL (reference sequence). The CDR3 extends over 13 amino acids. The CDR3, as DNA: TGTGCCAGCAGCCAAAGGACAGGAGGTGGCTACACCTTC. Translating gives CASSQRTGGGYTF. The whole variable domain, remainder taken from reference TRBV3-1 and TRBJ1-2, is DTAVSQTPKYLVTQMGNDKSIKCEQNLGHDTMYWYKQDSKKFLKIMFSYNNKELIINETVPNRFSPKSPDKAHLNLHINSLELGDSAVYFCASSQRTGGGYTFGSGTRLTVV.

V and J are TRBV27 and TRBJ2-3; TRBD1 agrees at 10 bases. Germline CDR1 is MNHEY and CDR2 is SMNVEV (reference sequence). After removal of 1 base from V and 5 bases from J, the junction contained 6 bases not matched to a gene. The length of the CDR3 is 16 residues. The CDR3 region is CASSLLGTGAVDTQYF. DNA of the CDR3: TGTGCCAGCAGTTTATTGGGGACAGGGGCTGTAGATACGCAGTATTTT.

Notes on this clonotype: The junction departs from germline at one end; a sequencing error may be responsible. This CDR3 reads CASSVDSGPTEAFF. CDR3 nucleotides: TGTGCTAGCAGCGTAGACTCTGGCCCCACTGAAGCTTTCTTT. The J gene is TRBJ1-1, the V gene TRBV7-7; D ambiguous. The CDR3 sequence is 14 residues long. Germline CDR1 and CDR2: SSHAT and FNYEAQ (reference sequence).

Details on this clonotype: This may be a read error: a much more frequent sequence differs by one nucleotide. The CDR3 does not close with the conserved phenylalanine or tryptophan, likely indicating a read error. This sequence joins TRBV28 and TRBJ2-5; 8 bases fit TRBD1. The CDR3 extends over 13 amino acids. In germline, CDR1 is MDHEN, CDR2 SYDVKM. J lost 7 bases, V lost 7 bases, and 8 bases had no gene match. CDR3 region: CASTPGQEGTQYL. The CDR3 bases are TGTGCCAGCACCCCGGGACAGGAAGGGACCCAGTACCTC.

This clonotype was counted at least ten times. The V call is TRBV4-2, the J call TRBJ1-4; D gene uncertain. The CDR3 has 16 amino acids. Germline lookup yields CDR1 LGHNA and CDR2 YNFKEQ. Trimming left V 1 base short and J 2 bases short, with 11 bases between. CDR3 bases: TGTGCCAGCAGCCAAGGAACCCTCGCCACTAATGAAAAACTGTTTTTT. This encodes CASSQGTLATNEKLFF.

Comments on this clonotype: The germline gene is not matched at one end of the junction; a read error may be the cause. The CDR3 protein is CASSYSWGF. DNA for the CDR3: TGTGCCAGCAGTTACTCGTGGGGCTTC. This chain links TRBV6-5 with TRBJ2-5; D is unclear. CDR1 is MNHEY and CDR2 is SVGAGI in the germline V gene. The CDR3 extends over 9 amino acids.

This chain joins TRBV30 and TRBJ1-2; no firm D call. Trimming removed 0 bases at V and 2 bases at J, with 7 bases between. The CDR3 is made up of 13 amino acids. From germline, CDR1 is GTSNPN and CDR2 SVGIG (reference sequence). Written as DNA, the CDR3 is TGTGCCTGGAGTGTAACTCAGAACTATGGCTACACCTTC. Protein sequence: CAWSVTQNYGYTF.

There are many counts of this clonotype. V is TRBV11-2 and J is TRBJ2-7; D is unresolved. CDR3 size: 14 residues. From germline, CDR1 is SGHAT and CDR2 FQNNGV. V lost 0 bases and J 5 bases, leaving 11 bases between the germline ends. Here the CDR3 DNA reads TGTGCCAGCAGCTTAGAGTGGGGTTCCGACGAGCAGTACTTC. Protein sequence: CASSLEWGSDEQYF.

This clonotype has ten or more counts. The V and J genes are TRBV6-5 and TRBJ1-1; D unresolved. The V gene's germline CDR1 is MNHEY and CDR2 SVGAGI. The ends were cut back, 2 bases at V and 0 bases at J, with 7 bases in the middle. The CDR3 consists of 14 residues. This CDR3 is CASSYGSMNTEAFF. DNA of the CDR3: TGTGCCAGCAGTTACGGGTCTATGAACACTGAAGCTTTCTTT.

The table lists this clonotype with many counts. V and J are TRBV10-2 and TRBJ1-6; 9 bases match TRBD1. Germline V lookup: CDR1 WSHSY, CDR2 SAAADI. The trim removed 6 bases at V and 9 bases at J, leaving 6 bases unmatched. CDR3 length equals 14 residues. The CDR3: CASRRKTGGSPLHF. Here the CDR3 DNA reads TGCGCCAGCAGGAGAAAGACAGGGGGTTCACCCCTCCACTTT.

There are many counts of this clonotype. The chain links TRBV7-6 to TRBJ1-5; the D gene is possibly TRBD1 (6 bases). The V end lost 1 base, the J end lost 6 bases, and 10 bases lay between the germline ends. The CDR3 spans 14 residues. Germline V gene lookup returns CDR1 SGHVS and CDR2 FNYEAQ. CDR3 loop: CASSLVGGVQPQHF. The CDR3 nucleotides read TGTGCCAGCAGCTTAGTTGGGGGCGTTCAGCCCCAGCATTTT. The full variable domain, in which reference TRBV7-6 and TRBJ1-5 provide the parts outside the CDR3, is GAGVSQSPRYKVTKRGQDVALRCDPISGHVSLYWYRQALGQGPEFLTYFNYEAQQDKSGLPNDRFSAERPEGSISTLTIQRTEQRDSAMYRCASSLVGGVQPQHFGDGTRLSIL.

This clonotype came up a few times. The chain is built from TRBV6-6 and TRBJ1-3; D is possibly TRBD1 (6 bases). Germline V lookup: CDR1 MNHNY, CDR2 SVGAGI (reference sequence). V was shortened by 4 bases and J by 0 bases, with 13 bases between the two germline ends. CDR3 length: 16 residues. CDR3 bases: TGTGCCAGCAGTTCACAGGGTTCGAGCTCTGGAAACACCATATATTTT. It translates to CASSSQGSSSGNTIYF.

About this clonotype itself: A much larger clonotype is one base distant, so this may be a read error. The rearrangement uses TRBV28 and TRBJ2-5; a possible D gene is TRBD2 (6 bases). The germline gives CDR1 MDHEN, CDR2 SYDVKM. This CDR3 has 16 amino acids. The chain's CDR3 is CASSLSRTGDRETQHF. The CDR3 DNA sequence: TGTGCCAGCAGTTTATCCCGTACGGGAGATAGGGAGACCCAGCACTTC.

At least ten counts were recorded for this clonotype. This chain uses TRBV4-1 with TRBJ1-4, with 8 bases fitting TRBD1. The V and J ends lost 1 base and 6 bases, in that order; junction bases with no gene match: 4. CDR1 MGHRA and CDR2 YSYEKL come from the germline V gene. This CDR3 comprises 15 residues. The CDR3 loop is CASSQATGVDEKLFF. CDR3 sequence (DNA): TGCGCCAGCAGCCAAGCGACAGGGGTTGATGAAAAACTGTTTTTT.